These T cell receptor beta chains were read from a single sample in a study of shared clonotypes between healthy human individuals. The protocol was immunoSEQ multiplex PCR, while the TCRdb copy is restricted to in-frame clones and leaves out a portion. Of 800,000 to 1,200,000 clones in the sample, around 78% were seen once. The sample consisted of memory CD4+ T cells from PBMCs. These receptors were taken from a young man in good health. Some clones in this sample may be carry-over from other donors' samples. Both conserved end residues are part of each CDR3. The order of the fields is J gene, V gene, clone size, D gene, CDR3 DNA, CDR3 protein. A D gene is named only where the DNA matches it firmly. Clone sizes are given selectively: once, few, many, or a class where the clone is expanded.

TRBJ2-6 TRBV5-1 . . TGCGCCAGCAGCTTGAGAGGCTCTGGGGCCAACGTCCTGACTTTC CASSLRGSGANVLTF
TRBJ2-7 TRBV6-6 . TRBD2 TGTGCCAGCAGTTGGACTAGCGGGAGCTTCTTTGACTTC CASSWTSGSFFDF
TRBJ1-4 TRBV28 . . TGTGCCAGCTATGAAGGGAGAACTAATGAAAAACTGTTTTTT CASYEGRTNEKLFF
TRBJ1-1 TRBV5-4 few . TGTGCCAGCAGCTCTCAGGCCGGGGGGAGGACTGAAGCTTTCTTT CASSSQAGGRTEAFF
TRBJ2-7 TRBV2 . . TGTGCCAGTAAAGGGCTAACGAGCACCTACGAGCAGTACTTC CASKGLTSTYEQYF
TRBJ2-3 TRBV15 . . TGTGCCACCAGCAGAGGAGGTGACTCAAGCACGCAGTATTTT CATSRGGDSSTQYF
TRBJ1-2 TRBV5-1 . . TGCGCCAGCAGCTGGGAGGGTGCCCCCCTCAACTATGGCTACACCTTC CASSWEGAPLNYGYTF
TRBJ2-1 TRBV11-2 . TRBD2 TGTGCCAGCAGCTTCTCTAGCGGGATCGTCAATGAGCAGTTCTTC CASSFSSGIVNEQFF
TRBJ2-6 TRBV6-4 . . TGTGCCAGCAGTAGGCAGGCTGGGGCCAACGTCCTGACTTTC CASSRQAGANVLTF
TRBJ1-2 TRBV6-5 many . TGTGCCAGCAGTTCAGGGCTCTATGGCTACACCTTC CASSSGLYGYTF
TRBJ1-1 TRBV11-3 few TRBD1 TGTGCCAGCAGCTCAGGACAGGGGGGGACGACTGAAGCTTTCTTT CASSSGQGGTTEAFF
TRBJ2-5 TRBV5-1 . . TGCGCCAGCAGCATAAACAGGGGAGGAGAAGAGACCCAGTACTTC CASSINRGGEETQYF
TRBJ2-2 TRBV27 . TRBD2 TGTGCCAGCAGTCCCCTAGCGGGAGGGCCGAACACCGGGGAGCTGTTTTTT CASSPLAGGPNTGELFF
TRBJ2-2 TRBV9 . . TGTGCCAGCAGCCTTGGAGGGACTGTCACCGGGGAGCTGTTTTTT CASSLGGTVTGELFF
TRBJ2-2 TRBV28 . TRBD2 TGTGCCAGCAGCTTCAGCGGGGCGAACACCGGGGAGCTGTTTTTT CASSFSGANTGELFF
TRBJ1-5 TRBV28 . TRBD1 TGTGCCAGCAGTTTATCAGGGGGACTCTATCAGCCCCAGCATTTT CASSLSGGLYQPQHF
TRBJ2-5 TRBV29-1 . . TGCAGCGTTGAGAGGGGTTACGAGACCCAGTACTTC CSVERGYETQYF
TRBJ2-1 TRBV9 . . TGTGCCAGCAGCGACAGAACCACAGGAGTCGCTGAGCAGTTCTTC CASSDRTTGVAEQFF
TRBJ2-7 TRBV2 . TRBD2 TGTGCCAGCAGGGAACTAGCGGGAGTCAGCGAGCAGTACTTC CASRELAGVSEQYF
TRBJ2-7 TRBV28 . TRBD2 TGTGCCAGCAGTTCACCTGGGCGGCTAGCGGACTACGAGCAGTACTTC CASSSPGRLADYEQYF
TRBJ2-3 TRBV6-5 . . TGTGCCAGCAGTTACTCGGTAGGGATGAATACGCAGTATTTT CASSYSVGMNTQYF
TRBJ1-2 TRBV5-6 . . TGTGCCAGCAGCTTGGCGAGTTCATCCCCGGCCGGCTACACCTTC CASSLASSSPAGYTF
TRBJ1-1 TRBV12-5 . TRBD1 TGTGCTAGTGCCCTACAGGGGGGGAACACTGAAGCTTTCTTT CASALQGGNTEAFF
TRBJ2-6 TRBV7-3 . . TGTGCCAGCGGGGGCCTCTCTGGGGCCAACGTCCTGACTTTC CASGGLSGANVLTF
TRBJ2-6 TRBV9 once . TGTGCCAGCAGCGTAGGGAGAGGCTCTGGGGCCAACGTCCTGACTTTC CASSVGRGSGANVLTF
TRBJ2-1 TRBV4-2 . TRBD1 TGTGCCAGCAGCCAAGTCAGAGGGGGCACTAGTTACAATGAGCAGTTCTTC CASSQVRGGTSYNEQFF
TRBJ2-7 TRBV13 few TRBD2 TGTGCCAGCAGCTTTAATTCGCTAGCGGGAGACGAGCAGTACTTC CASSFNSLAGDEQYF
TRBJ1-2 TRBV5-8 . . TGTGCCAGCAGCCAAGCACTGACAGGCTACACCTTC CASSQALTGYTF
TRBJ2-7 TRBV18 . . TGTGCCAGCTCACCCAATCCAGGGAGCACCTACGAGCAGTACTTC CASSPNPGSTYEQYF
TRBJ2-5 TRBV6-1 . TRBD2 TGTGCCAGCAGTGAATTGGGGGGGGGAGAGACCCAGTACTTC CASSELGGGETQYF
TRBJ2-3 TRBV11-2 . . TGTGCCAGCAACCCGGGGAATACGCAGTATTTT CASNPGNTQYF
TRBJ1-1 TRBV6-1 . . TGTGCCAGCAGTGAGTTTCGGGTGGCGGAGACTGAAGCTTTCTTT CASSEFRVAETEAFF
TRBJ2-1 TRBV9 . . TGTGCCAGCAGCGTAGTTTCCAGATACAATGAGCAGTTCTTC CASSVVSRYNEQFF
TRBJ2-7 TRBV4-1 . TRBD1 TGCGCCAGCAGCCATGCCGGGACAGGGGCCTACGAGCAGTACTTC CASSHAGTGAYEQYF
TRBJ2-7 TRBV6-5 . TRBD1 TGTGCCAGCAGACGGGACAGGGGGCTCTACGAGCAGTACTTC CASRRDRGLYEQYF
TRBJ1-3 TRBV19 few . TGTGCCAGTAGTTCCCACCCTGGAAACACCATATATTTT CASSSHPGNTIYF
TRBJ1-6 TRBV6-1 . TRBD1 TGTGCCAGCAGTAGGGACAGTCAGTATTCACCCCTCCACTTT CASSRDSQYSPLHF
TRBJ2-4 TRBV28 once TRBD2 TGTGCCAGCAGTCCTCCCTGGGCGGGAGGCTACAAAATGTACATTCAGTACTTC CASSPPWAGGYKMYIQYF
TRBJ2-5 TRBV5-1 . . TGCGCCAGCAGCAATGGCCCAGGGCAAGAGACCCAGTACTTC CASSNGPGQETQYF
TRBJ2-3 TRBV28 . . TGTGCCAGCAGGCCGCGGGCGGGGAGCACAGATACGCAGTATTTT CASRPRAGSTDTQYF
TRBJ1-2 TRBV5-1 . . TGCGCCAGCCGAGACAGCCCACCCGATGGCTACACCTTC CASRDSPPDGYTF
TRBJ1-1 TRBV18 . . TGTGCCAGCTCACCCTACGACCCGGGGACTGAAGCTTTCTTT CASSPYDPGTEAFF
TRBJ1-4 TRBV18 . . TGTGCCAGCTCACAACAAACAGGGCCTGAAAAACTGTTTTTT CASSQQTGPEKLFF
TRBJ2-3 TRBV13 . TRBD2 TGTGCCAGCAGGTTTATGACTAGCGTTTTAGATACGCAGTATTTT CASRFMTSVLDTQYF
TRBJ1-1 TRBV14 . . TGTGCCAGCAGCCCTAGTATGAACACTGAAGCTTTCTTT CASSPSMNTEAFF